This T cell receptor (beta chain) stems from a study of beta chain features in type 1 diabetes. Study-level results: Unsettled here was the matter of whether HLA type influences TCRB rearrangement. Fewer junction insertions and more nucleotide deletions appeared in type 1 diabetes patients.

This clone was seen a handful of times. Its specificity is unknown. V gave up 4 bases and J gave up 0 bases; unmatched junction bases: 5. Germline CDR1 is SGHTA and CDR2 is FQGNSA. The CDR3 is 16 amino acids. Every bit of the isolated RNA underwent reverse transcription, so sequencing read expressed TCRB transcripts. There were approximately 3.7 million reads on average in the naive, central memory and regulatory T cell samples. TCRdb's table, derived via immunoSEQ multiplex PCR, lists solely in-frame clones and lacks some. Seen here are around 300,000 clones, approximately 11% observed once, and the top ten hold over 0.015%. Sorting with CD45RO/CCR7/CD25/CD127/CD95/CD27 yielded naive, central memory, regulatory and stem-like memory CD4+ cells.

This chain connects TRBV7-2 to TRBJ1-5, with 8 bases lining up with TRBD1. The sequence derives from a woman younger than 45 in good health. The sequenced sample was naive CD4+ T cells from blood. As DNA, the CDR3 is TGTGCCAGCAGCTCGCAGGGGGCTCATAGCAATCAGCCCCAGCATTTT. Translation gives CASSSQGAHSNQPQHF.